There are a few counts of the clone carrying this T cell receptor (beta chain). The data were obtained in a study of spatial heterogeneity in lung cancer. Whole-study context: There were consistently more beta-chain sequences detected than alpha-chain sequences.

The time point here: sample taken at primary tumor resection. Sequencing of whole RNA from tumor, nontumor lung or frozen PBMC involved no sorting. Samples were obtained from 70 or so donors, all untreated early-stage non-small cell lung cancer patients. The germline gives CDR1 GTSNPN, CDR2 SVGIG (reference sequence). The CDR3 totals 13 residues. Unmatched junction bases numbered 2, after V lost 1 base and J lost 4 bases. Every molecule of TCR cDNA had its own unique molecular identifier. TCRdb redid the calling of the 5' RACE reads with MiXCR, one entry per CDR3 protein. The data show 40,000 to 45,000 distinct CDR3 sequences, approximately 6.8% seen once.

Here the sequenced sample was PBMCs, taken at surgery. The chain recombines TRBV30 with TRBJ2-7; TRBD1 matches at 9 bases. The clonotype originates from a female donor with early-stage non-small cell lung cancer. CDR3 amino acids: CAWSGDRAYEQYF. Here the CDR3 DNA reads TGTGCCTGGAGTGGGGACAGGGCATACGAGCAGTACTTC. Supplemented by reference TRBV30 and TRBJ2-7, the full variable domain reads SQTIHQWPATLVQPVGSPLSLECTVEGTSNPNLYWYRQAAGRGLQLLFYSVGIGQISSEVPQNLSASRPQDRQFILSSKKLLLSDSGFYLCAWSGDRAYEQYFGPGTRLTVT.